The rows below give T cell receptor beta chains drawn from one sample of a study of T cell responses to AZD1222 COVID-19 vaccine. Libraries were prepared by immunoSEQ multiplex PCR; TCRdb keeps only in-frame clonotypes and omits some of them. The sample includes approximately 150,000 clones, 93% of them seen just once. The sample here was peripheral blood, taken on day 0 of AZD1222 vaccination. These receptors all come from an adult in good health. Both conserved end residues are part of each CDR3. A D gene is named only where the DNA matches it firmly. The listing skips clone size in some rows; elsewhere it reads once, few, many or a size class.

size	V	D	J	DNA	CDR3
.	TRBV5-1	TRBD1	TRBJ2-7	TGCGCCAGTGGACAGGGGCCCTCCTCCTACGAGCAGTACTTC	CASGQGPSSYEQYF
.	TRBV3-1/TRBV3-2	.	TRBJ2-7	TGTGCCAGCAGCCGCGGCGGGGATACCTACGAGCAGTACTTC	CASSRGGDTYEQYF
.	TRBV2	.	TRBJ2-5	TGTGCCAGCAAAAGGCAGGAGACCCAGTACTTC	CASKRQETQYF
.	TRBV6-4	TRBD1	TRBJ1-5	TGTGCCGGACAGGTTAGCAATCAGCCCCAGCATTTT	CAGQVSNQPQHF
few	TRBV27	.	TRBJ1-5	TGTGCCAGCAGTTTAGTACAGGGCTTCAATCAGCCCCAGCATTTT	CASSLVQGFNQPQHF
.	TRBV27	.	TRBJ2-7	TGTGCCAGCAGTTTGGTCCGGGGGGCCGAGCAGTACTTC	CASSLVRGAEQYF
.	TRBV20-1	.	TRBJ1-1	TGCAGTGCTATCAGGGTCACTGAAGCTTTCTTT	CSAIRVTEAFF
.	TRBV7-6	.	TRBJ2-3	TGTGCCAGCAGCTTAAAGGGGGATACGCAGTATTTT	CASSLKGDTQYF
.	TRBV2	TRBD2	TRBJ2-1	TGTGCCAGCAGTCGGACTAGCGGATACAATGAGCAGTTCTTC	CASSRTSGYNEQFF
.	TRBV6-5	.	TRBJ2-1	TGTGCCAGCAGTAAACGGGGCTACTACAATGAGCAGTTCTTC	CASSKRGYYNEQFF
.	TRBV30	TRBD1	TRBJ2-7	TGTGCCTGGAACAGGGGATCCTACGAGCAGTACTTC	CAWNRGSYEQYF
once	TRBV19	.	TRBJ1-5	TGTGCCAGTAGTTCCCGGACGGAGAATAGCAATCAGCCCCAGCATTTT	CASSSRTENSNQPQHF
once	TRBV5-1	.	TRBJ1-3	TGCGCCAGCAGCCGGGGGGACTCTGGAAACACCATATATTTT	CASSRGDSGNTIYF
.	TRBV7-9	.	TRBJ2-3	TGTGCCAGCAGCTTAGTTCAGGGTTACACAGATACGCAGTATTTT	CASSLVQGYTDTQYF
.	TRBV6-2/TRBV6-3	.	TRBJ2-7	TGTGCCAGCAGTTACTACGGGAGCGCCTACGAGCAGTACTTC	CASSYYGSAYEQYF
once	TRBV7-2	.	TRBJ1-2	TGTGCCAGCAGCGCTACAGTTGGCAACTATGGCTACACCTTC	CASSATVGNYGYTF
.	TRBV20-1	TRBD2	TRBJ2-1	TGCAGTGCTAGTTTACTAGCGGGAGCGGATTCCTACAATGAGCAGTTCTTC	CSASLLAGADSYNEQFF
.	TRBV29-1	.	TRBJ2-7	TGCAGCGTTGGTACGGTATTGTACGAGCAGTACTTC	CSVGTVLYEQYF
.	TRBV7-2	TRBD2	TRBJ2-3	TGTGCCAGCAGCTTAGTTCTAGCGGGGCCGGAAGATACGCAGTATTTT	CASSLVLAGPEDTQYF
.	TRBV3-1/TRBV3-2	.	TRBJ1-2	TGTGCCAGCAGCCAGCAGATGGAGGGGGATGGCTACACCTTC	CASSQQMEGDGYTF
.	TRBV4-2	.	TRBJ1-2	TGTGCCAGCAGCCAAAGGGAGTATGGCTACACCTTC	CASSQREYGYTF
few	TRBV6-2/TRBV6-3	.	TRBJ2-7	TGTGCCAGCAGTTACCAGGGTGAAGGCTCCTACGAGCAGTACTTC	CASSYQGEGSYEQYF
.	TRBV18	.	TRBJ1-1	TGTGCCAGCTCAGTAGGGATGGAAAACACTGAAGCTTTCTTT	CASSVGMENTEAFF
once	TRBV29-1	.	TRBJ1-1	TGCAGTGCCCGGGGGGAAACTGAAGCTTTCTTT	CSARGETEAFF
.	TRBV7-7	.	TRBJ2-7	TGTGCCAGCGGTCTCAACTACGTTGGGACTGCAAGGCGCCCCTACGAGCAGTACTTC	CASGLNYVGTARRPYEQYF
.	TRBV3-1/TRBV3-2	TRBD2	TRBJ2-3	TGTGCCAGCAGCTTACAAGGACTAGCGGGGGGGGGCACAGATACGCAGTATTTT	CASSLQGLAGGGTDTQYF
.	TRBV7-2	TRBD2	TRBJ2-3	TGTGCCAGCAGCTTAGTTGGCGGGGGGGTAGATACGCAGTATTTT	CASSLVGGGVDTQYF
.	TRBV2	TRBD1	TRBJ2-7	TGTGCCAGCAGTGAAGTTCCCAGGGGGCCGGGCTACGAGCAGTACTTC	CASSEVPRGPGYEQYF
.	TRBV19	.	TRBJ1-5	TGTGCCAGTAGTACCTTAAGGGGGAATAGGAATCAGCCCCAGCATTTT	CASSTLRGNRNQPQHF
.	TRBV19	TRBD2	TRBJ2-7	TGTGCCAGTAGTATGGGGGGAGGGTACCACCGCGAGCAGTACTTC	CASSMGGGYHREQYF
.	TRBV5-4	TRBD2	TRBJ2-7	TGTGCCAGCAGCTTAGCGGGGGGGCCCTACGAGCAGTACTTC	CASSLAGGPYEQYF
.	TRBV14	.	TRBJ2-3	TGTGCCAGCAGCCAAGGGCGCAGCACAGATACGCAGTATTTT	CASSQGRSTDTQYF
.	TRBV28	.	TRBJ1-1	TGTGCCAGCAGGCGTACAGGAGAACTGGCTGAAGCTTTCTTT	CASRRTGELAEAFF
.	TRBV3-1/TRBV3-2	.	TRBJ2-2	TGTGCCAGCAGCCAAGGTTCTAACACCGGGGAGCTGTTTTTT	CASSQGSNTGELFF
.	TRBV6-5	TRBD1	TRBJ2-7	TGTGCCAGCAGATCCGGGACAGCCTACGAGCAGTACTTC	CASRSGTAYEQYF
.	TRBV19	.	TRBJ1-5	TGTGCCAGTAGTATCCCCCCCTATCAGCCCCAGCATTTT	CASSIPPYQPQHF
.	TRBV7-2	.	TRBJ2-3	TGTGCCAGCAGCGTTTACAGGGCGACAGATACGCAGTATTTT	CASSVYRATDTQYF
.	TRBV6-1	.	TRBJ1-3	TGTGCCAGCAGTGAAACGGGACGAGGAAACACCATATATTTT	CASSETGRGNTIYF